The clone carrying this T cell receptor (beta chain) has more than one count but fewer than ten. This record comes from a study of patients and donors after allogeneic stem cell transplantation. TCRdb analysed the RT-PCR reads with MiXCR anew, one entry per CDR3 protein. The table lists around 160,000 distinct CDR3 sequences, around 28% of them singletons. V lost 7 bases, J lost 8 bases, and 12 bases lay in between. The CDR3 contains 12 residues. Germline V gene sequence: CDR1 MNHEY, CDR2 SVGAGI. Sample: blood, either unsorted or a sorted T cell fraction (not recorded which). The receptor comes from a human donor who was either an allogeneic HSCT recipient or a stem cell or donor lymphocyte infusion donor (not recorded which). It is not recorded whose cells these are; they may come from a transplant donor. The chain carries TRBV6-5 and TRBJ2-1, with D hard to call. The CDR3 loop is CASMKGLYEQFF. CDR3 coding DNA: TGTGCCAGCATGAAAGGCCTCTATGAGCAGTTCTTC.